This T cell receptor beta chain was identified during a study of T cells in Graves' hyperthyroidism and ophthalmopathy. On the study more broadly: Before treatment of any kind, peripheral blood was taken at initial diagnosis.

Study results and limitations: Separating ophthalmopathy from stable hyperthyroidism was achieved by a 13 V-J model. Most thyroid-expanded clonotypes above 0.001 were also found in blood.

Germline V gene data show CDR1 as MDHEN and CDR2 as SYDVKM. Trimming at V came to 7 bases and at J to 5 bases, leaving 9 bases not matched to a gene. The CDR3 loop spans 15 amino acids. Clinical symptoms, serum thyroxine and TRAb, thyroid ultrasound and orbital computed tomography were used for the diagnoses. Template material for amplifying TCR beta CDR3 regions consisted of RNA transcripts. Carried out on the TCR CDR3, a first-round RT-PCR used the HTBI primer set. TCRdb re-analysed the multiplex PCR reads in MiXCR, keeping a single row per CDR3 protein. The sample lists hundreds of thousands of distinct CDR3 sequences, approximately 15% occurring once. This clonotype was observed many times. Its target is unknown.

The origin of this receptor is a woman aged 25 to 45 with Graves' hyperthyroidism. The sample consisted of blood. V gene TRBV28 combines with J gene TRBJ2-7; 12 nucleotides align to TRBD2. The CDR3 nucleotides read TGTGCCAGCATTCCGCGGACTAGCGGGACTGACGAGCAGTACTTC. Amino acids: CASIPRTSGTDEQYF.